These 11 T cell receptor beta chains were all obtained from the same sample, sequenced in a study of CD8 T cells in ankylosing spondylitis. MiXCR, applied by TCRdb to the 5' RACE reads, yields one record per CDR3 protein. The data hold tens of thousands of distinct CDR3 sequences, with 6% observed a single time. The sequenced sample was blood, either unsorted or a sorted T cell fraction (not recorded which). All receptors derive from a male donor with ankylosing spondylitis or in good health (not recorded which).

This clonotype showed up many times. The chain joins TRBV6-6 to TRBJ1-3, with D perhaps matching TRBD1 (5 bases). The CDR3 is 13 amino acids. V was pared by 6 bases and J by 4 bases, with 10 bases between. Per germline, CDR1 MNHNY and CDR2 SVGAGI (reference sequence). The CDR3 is CASSGTGGNTIYF. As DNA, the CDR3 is TGTGCCAGCAGCGGGACGGGCGGAAACACCATATATTTT.

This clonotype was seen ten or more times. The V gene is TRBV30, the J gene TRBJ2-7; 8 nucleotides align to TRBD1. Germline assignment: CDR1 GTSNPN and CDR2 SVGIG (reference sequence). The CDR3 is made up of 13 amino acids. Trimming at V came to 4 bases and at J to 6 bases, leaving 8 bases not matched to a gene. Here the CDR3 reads CAWNQGARGEQYF. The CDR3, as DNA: TGTGCCTGGAATCAGGGGGCGCGAGGCGAGCAGTACTTC.

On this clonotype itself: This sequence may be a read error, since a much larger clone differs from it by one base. The CDR3 DNA reads TGTGCCAGCAGTTACTCGCCAGTCGGGGCCAACGTCCAGACTTTC. Its translation is CASSYSPVGANVQTF. The chain has TRBV6-5 and TRBJ2-6; D tentatively reads TRBD1 or TRBD2 (5 bases each). The CDR3 is 15 amino acids. CDR1 is MNHEY and CDR2 is SVGAGI in the germline V gene.

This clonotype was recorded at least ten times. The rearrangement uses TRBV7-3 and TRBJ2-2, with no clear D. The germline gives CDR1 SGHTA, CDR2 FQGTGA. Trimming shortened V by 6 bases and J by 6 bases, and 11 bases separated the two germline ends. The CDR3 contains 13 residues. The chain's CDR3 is CASSPQRSGELFF. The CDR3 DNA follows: TGTGCCAGCAGTCCACAGAGGTCCGGGGAGCTGTTTTTT. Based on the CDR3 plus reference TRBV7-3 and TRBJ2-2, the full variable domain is GAGVSQTPSNKVTEKGKYVELRCDPISGHTALYWYRQSLGQGPEFLIYFQGTGAADDSGLPNDRFFAVRPEGSVSTLKIQRTERGDSAVYLCASSPQRSGELFFGEGSRLTVL.

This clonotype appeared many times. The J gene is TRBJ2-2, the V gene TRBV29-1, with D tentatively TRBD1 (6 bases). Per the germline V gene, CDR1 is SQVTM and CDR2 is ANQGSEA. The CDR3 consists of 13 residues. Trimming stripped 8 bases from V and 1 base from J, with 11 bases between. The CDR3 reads CSTGTQNTGELFF. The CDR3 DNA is TGCAGCACCGGGACACAGAACACCGGGGAGCTGTTTTTT.

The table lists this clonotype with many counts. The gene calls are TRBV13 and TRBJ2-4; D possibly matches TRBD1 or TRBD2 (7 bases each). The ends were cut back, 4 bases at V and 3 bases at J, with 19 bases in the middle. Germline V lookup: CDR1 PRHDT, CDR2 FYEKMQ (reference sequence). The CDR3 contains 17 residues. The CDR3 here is CASSSPGGERDKNIQYF. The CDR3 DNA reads TGTGCCAGCAGCTCCCCAGGGGGGGAGAGGGACAAAAACATTCAGTACTTC.

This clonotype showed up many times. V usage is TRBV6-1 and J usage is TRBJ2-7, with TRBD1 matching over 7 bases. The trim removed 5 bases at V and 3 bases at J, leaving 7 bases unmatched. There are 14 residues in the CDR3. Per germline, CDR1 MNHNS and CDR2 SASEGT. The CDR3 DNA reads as TGTGCCAGCAGTCGACAGGGAACCGGCTACGAGCAGTACTTC. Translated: CASSRQGTGYEQYF.

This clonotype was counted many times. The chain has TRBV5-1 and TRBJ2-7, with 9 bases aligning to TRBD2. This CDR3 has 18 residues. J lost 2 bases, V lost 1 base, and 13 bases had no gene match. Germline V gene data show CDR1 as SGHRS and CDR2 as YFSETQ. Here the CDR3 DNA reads TGCGCCAGCAGCTTGTTTAAAGCGGGAGGCAACCGAACCTACGAGCAGTACTTC. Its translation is CASSLFKAGGNRTYEQYF.

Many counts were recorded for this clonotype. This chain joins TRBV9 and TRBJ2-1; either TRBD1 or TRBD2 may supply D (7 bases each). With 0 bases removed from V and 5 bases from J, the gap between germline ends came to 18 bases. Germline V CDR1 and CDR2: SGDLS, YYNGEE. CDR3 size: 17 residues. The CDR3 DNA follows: TGTGCCAGCAGCGTAGGTGTGGGAGGGGGCGTCGACAATGAGCAGTTCTTC. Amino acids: CASSVGVGGGVDNEQFF.

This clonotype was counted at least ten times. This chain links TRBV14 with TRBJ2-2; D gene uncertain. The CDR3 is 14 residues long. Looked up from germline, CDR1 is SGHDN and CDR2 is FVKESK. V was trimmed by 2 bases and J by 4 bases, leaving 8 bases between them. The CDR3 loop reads CASSQRMFTGELFF. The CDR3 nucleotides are TGTGCCAGCAGCCAAAGGATGTTCACCGGGGAGCTGTTTTTT.

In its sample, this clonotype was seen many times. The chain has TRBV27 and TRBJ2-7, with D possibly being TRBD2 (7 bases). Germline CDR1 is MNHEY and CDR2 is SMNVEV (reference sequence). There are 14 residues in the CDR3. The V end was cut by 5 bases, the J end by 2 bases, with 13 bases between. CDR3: CASSGQGRAYEQYF. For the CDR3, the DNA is TGTGCCAGCAGTGGGCAGGGGAGGGCCTACGAGCAGTACTTC.